The 13 T cell receptor beta chains below were found in one sample sequenced in a study of blood T cell repertoires in COVID-19. Assay: immunoSEQ multiplex PCR; the TCRdb copy retains only in-frame clones and omits some. The sample lists roughly 400,000 clones, around 90% occurring once. The sequenced sample consisted of PBMCs or T cells enriched from blood (not recorded which). These TCRs come from a woman between 40 and 55 years old with acute COVID-19.

The chain is built from TRBV3-1 (or the pseudogene TRBV3-2) and TRBJ1-5, with 11 bases identical to TRBD1. The V gene end was trimmed by 4 bases and the J gene end by 3 bases; junction bases not matched to a gene: 2. The CDR3 covers 15 residues. In germline, CDR1 is LGHDT, CDR2 YNNKEL (reference sequence). The CDR3: CASSPGQGANQPQHF. The CDR3 DNA follows: TGTGCCAGCAGCCCCGGACAGGGGGCCAATCAGCCCCAGCATTTT.

The V and J genes are TRBV7-2 and TRBJ1-3, with a tentative D call TRBD1 (5 bases). The CDR3 runs to 13 residues. V lost 6 bases to trimming and J lost 4 bases, with 10 bases between them. Germline loops: CDR1 SGHTA, CDR2 FQGNSA. Written as DNA, the CDR3 is TGTGCCAGCAGGCAGGGTTGGGGAAACACCATATATTTT. Protein sequence: CASRQGWGNTIYF.

The chain uses TRBV5-1 and TRBJ2-1; a weak D match, TRBD2 (6 bases). The CDR3 runs to 13 residues. The V end lost 4 bases, the J end lost 8 bases, and 13 bases lay between the germline ends. CDR1 SGHRS and CDR2 YFSETQ come from the germline V gene. Written as DNA, the CDR3 is TGCGCCAGCAGCGCGTTCGGGGAGGATGAGCAGTTCTTC. Its protein is CASSAFGEDEQFF.

The genes are TRBV2 and TRBJ2-5; 9 bases are shared with TRBD1. This CDR3 is built from 12 residues. Germline CDR1 SNHLY, CDR2 FYNNEI. The trim removed 10 bases at V and 4 bases at J, leaving 4 bases unmatched. The CDR3 DNA reads TGTGCCAACGAGGGACAGGGAGAGACCCAGTACTTC. Its protein product is CANEGQGETQYF.

V is TRBV5-1 and J is TRBJ2-1; D might be TRBD1 (6 bases). V lost 2 bases, J lost 10 bases, and 16 bases lay in between. In germline, CDR1 is SGHRS, CDR2 YFSETQ. CDR3 length: 14 amino acids. CDR3 sequence: CASSFLSGEREQFF. CDR3 DNA sequence: TGCGCCAGCAGCTTTTTATCAGGGGAACGAGAGCAGTTCTTC.

This chain joins TRBV7-2 and TRBJ1-4, with D possibly TRBD1 on 6 matching bases. V was shortened by 5 bases and J by 2 bases, with 24 bases between the two germline ends. This CDR3 comprises 19 residues. Germline CDR1 is SGHTA and CDR2 is FQGNSA. The CDR3 nucleotides are TGTGCCAGCAGCGCAATGGGGACACCTAGGGCAGCGACTAATGAAAAACTGTTTTTT. Protein product: CASSAMGTPRAATNEKLFF. The full variable domain, with the rest looked up from reference TRBV7-2 and TRBJ1-4, is GAGVSQSPSNKVTEKGKDVELRCDPISGHTALYWYRQSLGQGLEFLIYFQGNSAPDKSGLPSDRFSAERTGGSVSTLTIQRTQQEDSAVYLCASSAMGTPRAATNEKLFFGSGTQLSVL.

CDR3 protein: CASTEGGAGYEQYF. The CDR3 DNA reads as TGTGCCAGCACCGAAGGAGGGGCCGGCTACGAGCAGTACTTC. This chain joins TRBV2 and TRBJ2-7; TRBD2 is a possible D gene (6 bases). The CDR3 runs to 14 residues. V was cut by 7 bases and J by 3 bases, with 16 bases left in between. Germline CDR1 is SNHLY and CDR2 is FYNNEI.

The J gene is TRBJ1-1, the V gene TRBV19, with D uncertain. Trimming cost V 0 bases and J 0 bases, with 8 bases left between them. This CDR3 spans 15 amino acids. Germline V gene lookup returns CDR1 LNHDA and CDR2 SQIVND (reference sequence). The CDR3 bases are TGTGCCAGTAGTATAGACAGTTCGATGAACACTGAAGCTTTCTTT. Its translation: CASSIDSSMNTEAFF.

The genes are TRBV5-1 and TRBJ1-2, with 8 bases aligning to TRBD1. The CDR3 length is 14 residues. The ends lost 0 bases at V and 7 bases at J; junction bases unmatched: 5. Germline-derived CDR1 and CDR2 are SGHRS and YFSETQ. The CDR3 bases are TGCGCCAGCAGCTTGGATGGACAGGGTAGTGGCTACACCTTC. Translated: CASSLDGQGSGYTF.

This chain links TRBV30 with TRBJ2-1; tentative D call: TRBD2 (5 bases). The germline CDR1 and CDR2 sequences are GTSNPN and SVGIG (reference sequence). The CDR3 sequence is 18 residues long. V shed 3 bases and J shed 5 bases, with 26 bases lying between them. The CDR3 reads CAWSLYGKGLRAHNEQFF. In DNA form, the CDR3 reads TGTGCCTGGAGCCTCTACGGGAAGGGTTTACGGGCACACAATGAGCAGTTCTTC.

This clone was counted a few times. The genes are TRBV12-2 and TRBJ1-5; whether TRBD1, the table's D call, matches the DNA was not checked. TRBV12-2 is shown as a pseudogene. The CDR3 is made up of 17 amino acids. Written as DNA, the CDR3 is TGTGCAAGTCGCTTTCAATTCCGGGACAGACGCAATCAGCCCCAGCATTTT. Amino acids: CASRFQFRDRRNQPQHF.

The chain employs TRBV11-3 and TRBJ2-1, with 8 bases fitting TRBD1. The J segment lost 1 base and the V segment lost 3 bases, leaving 2 bases of the junction unmatched. Germline CDR1 is SGHNT and CDR2 is YENEEA. The CDR3 covers 15 residues. The CDR3 protein is CASSLTGASYNEQFF. CDR3 coding DNA: TGTGCCAGCAGCTTGACAGGGGCTTCCTACAATGAGCAGTTCTTC.

This clone was recorded a few times. The V call is TRBV2, the J call TRBJ1-2; D is possibly TRBD1 (6 bases). The CDR3 contains 13 residues. Between the trimmed V and J ends, which lost 5 bases and 6 bases, there was a span of 13 bases. CDR1 SNHLY and CDR2 FYNNEI come from the germline V gene. The CDR3 protein is CASSRQELDGYTF. The CDR3 nucleotides read TGTGCCAGCAGTCGACAGGAGCTAGATGGCTACACCTTC. Variable domain in full (rest from reference TRBV2 and TRBJ1-2): EPEVTQTPSHQVTQMGQEVILRCVPISNHLYFYWYRQILGQKVEFLVSFYNNEISEKSEIFDDQFSVERPDGSNFTLKIRSTKLEDSAMYFCASSRQELDGYTFGSGTRLTVV.